This T cell receptor (beta chain) appears in the sequencing data of a study of PD-L1 blockade in urothelial cancer. Clones were sequenced by immunoSEQ multiplex PCR, and TCRdb holds only the in-frame ones, with some missing. This sample has some 51,000 clones; around 89% occur once, and the top ten carry less than 3%. Time point specified: peripheral blood 6 weeks after treatment start. Germline assignment: CDR1 SGDLS and CDR2 YYNGEE. The V and J ends lost 0 bases and 5 bases respectively, with 11 bases between them. The CDR3 runs 14 residues. J is TRBJ1-1 and V is TRBV9; no firm D call. The receptor comes from a man in his 60s with urothelial cancer. Sequenced material: PBMCs, taken around atezolizumab (anti-PD-L1) treatment. DNA for the CDR3: TGTGCCAGCAGCGTAGAACTACAAGGTACTGAAGCTTTCTTT. Its translation is CASSVELQGTEAFF.